Listed here are 6 T cell receptor beta chains from one sample, sequenced in a study of CD8 T cells in ankylosing spondylitis. TCRdb itself ran the 5' RACE reads through MiXCR, one entry per CDR3 protein. Among 50,000 to 60,000 distinct CDR3 sequences listed, 6.5% to 9% were seen once. The sequenced sample was blood, either unsorted or a sorted T cell fraction (not recorded which). The receptors were sampled from a female donor with ankylosing spondylitis or in good health (not recorded which).

The chain combines TRBV5-1 with TRBJ1-2; 9 nucleotides match TRBD1. With 0 bases clipped from V and 8 bases from J, the junction kept 8 bases outside the gene matches. Germline V gene data show CDR1 as SGHRS and CDR2 as YFSETQ. The CDR3 runs 15 residues. DNA for the CDR3: TGCGCCAGCAGCTTGGACTCACAGGGGGCGGGAGGCTACACCTTC. Residues: CASSLDSQGAGGYTF.

This clonotype appeared many times. The V gene is TRBV5-1, the J gene TRBJ2-1; 9 positions match TRBD1. Per germline, CDR1 SGHRS and CDR2 YFSETQ. Trimming removed 4 bases from V and 0 bases from J; junction bases left unmatched: 5. This CDR3 has 16 amino acids. The DNA of the CDR3 is TGCGCCAGCAGCATAACAGGGGGCCCCTCCTACAATGAGCAGTTCTTC. This encodes CASSITGGPSYNEQFF.

This clonotype was seen repeatedly, ten times or more. The chain combines TRBV27 with TRBJ2-4; D possibly corresponds to TRBD1 (6 bases). Germline V gene sequence: CDR1 MNHEY, CDR2 SMNVEV (reference sequence). V shed 0 bases and J shed 0 bases, with 12 bases lying between them. This CDR3 comprises 17 residues. This chain's CDR3 is CASSLSKGVLAKNIQYF. CDR3 bases: TGTGCCAGCAGTTTATCGAAGGGGGTCTTAGCCAAAAACATTCAGTACTTC.

This clonotype was detected many times. In DNA, the CDR3 is TGTGCCAGCAGTTACTCGCCTAGCGGGGCCACAGATACGCAGTATTTT. This sequence encodes CASSYSPSGATDTQYF. This rearrangement joins TRBV6-2 or TRBV6-3 to TRBJ2-3; 9 bases align to TRBD2. Per the germline V gene, CDR1 is MNHEY and CDR2 is SVGEGT. The V gene end was trimmed by 0 bases and the J gene end by 2 bases; junction bases not matched to a gene: 3. This CDR3 spans 16 amino acids.

This clonotype has ten or more counts. The rearrangement links TRBV28 to TRBJ1-5; 9 bases map to TRBD1. The CDR3 has 16 residues. Per the germline V gene, CDR1 is MDHEN and CDR2 is SYDVKM. V lost 6 bases and J lost 9; bases outside the gene matches: 15. The CDR3 sequence is CASSWWGQGTPRPQHF. CDR3 DNA: TGTGCCAGCAGCTGGTGGGGACAGGGAACCCCGAGGCCCCAGCATTTT.

This clonotype has a count of ten or more. The V and J genes are TRBV10-3 and TRBJ2-3; D not resolved. Germline CDR1 reads ENHRY; CDR2 reads SYGVKD. Trimming left V 2 bases short and J 2 bases short, with 5 bases between. This CDR3 contains 13 residues. The CDR3 here is CAISEETTDTQYF. The CDR3 nucleotides read TGTGCCATCAGTGAGGAAACCACAGATACGCAGTATTTT.